A selection of T cell receptor beta chains follows, all from one sample in a study of T-cell reconstitution after alpha-beta-depleted transplantation in children. TCRdb fed the PCR reads into MiXCR, producing one record per CDR3 protein. The profile shows 500,000 to 600,000 distinct CDR3 sequences, around 27% of them singletons. The sequences come from PBMCs, collected before TCRalphabeta/CD19-depleted stem cell transplant. Receptors were obtained from a boy under two years old with Wiskott-Aldrich syndrome, due to receive a stem cell transplant. Each CDR3 is given with its conserved first and last residue. The D gene is left open where the match is weak. Size values are once, few and many counts, or a class for expanded clones, and some rows have none.

>TRBJ2-5|.|.|12|TRBV9
CASGETQETQYF
TGTGCCAGCGGGGAGACCCAAGAGACCCAGTACTTC
>TRBJ2-7|few|.|13|TRBV20-1
CSAPRTATYEQYF
TGCAGTGCTCCCCGGACAGCCACCTACGAGCAGTACTTC
>TRBJ2-7|.|TRBD2|15|TRBV7-9
CASSLAVAGDYEQYF
TGTGCCAGCAGCTTAGCAGTAGCGGGAGACTACGAGCAGTACTTC
>TRBJ2-5|.|.|14|TRBV27
CASSLGGRSETQYF
TGTGCCAGCAGTTTAGGGGGACGTTCGGAGACCCAGTACTTC
>TRBJ2-7|few|.|19|TRBV3-1
CASSPRDRSAVLGPYEQYF
TGTGCCAGCAGCCCCCGAGACAGGTCCGCCGTACTCGGTCCCTACGAGCAGTACTTC
>TRBJ2-1|few|.|14|TRBV5-1
CASSLVGIDNEQFF
TGCGCCAGCAGCTTGGTAGGCATTGACAATGAGCAGTTCTTC
>TRBJ1-5|.|TRBD1|16|TRBV20-1
CSARGDRSVRNQPQHF
TGCAGTGCTAGAGGGGACAGATCTGTACGGAATCAGCCCCAGCATTTT
>TRBJ2-2|.|.|15|TRBV5-1
CASSLSRTLGGELFF
TGCGCCAGCAGCTTGTCTCGTACCCTGGGCGGGGAGCTGTTTTTT
>TRBJ2-7|once|.|15|TRBV18
CASSTNPPGLSEQYF
TGTGCCAGCTCCACCAATCCTCCAGGGCTCTCCGAGCAGTACTTC
>TRBJ2-1|.|TRBD2|14|TRBV10-3
CAISELAGDIEQFF
TGTGCCATCAGTGAGCTAGCGGGAGACATTGAGCAGTTCTTC
>TRBJ2-3|few|.|15|TRBV11-2
CASSFGSFVTDTQYF
TGTGCCAGCAGCTTCGGTAGTTTTGTCACAGATACGCAGTATTTT
>TRBJ2-7|.|TRBD1|16|TRBV5-8
CASSVEVTGVWYEQYF
TGTGCCAGCAGCGTCGAGGTAACAGGGGTTTGGTACGAGCAGTACTTC
>TRBJ2-5|few|TRBD2|13|TRBV7-2
CASSLGLAEYQYF
TGTGCCAGCAGCTTGGGACTAGCGGAATACCAGTACTTC
>TRBJ2-1|.|TRBD2|14|TRBV19
CASSVGLAANEQFF
TGTGCCAGTAGTGTAGGACTAGCGGCAAATGAGCAGTTCTTC
>TRBJ2-7|.|TRBD2|18|TRBV5-1
CASSPPRTSGRLTYEQYF
TGCGCCAGCAGCCCCCCCCGGACTAGCGGGAGGCTAACCTACGAGCAGTACTTC
>TRBJ1-1|.|.|14|TRBV2
CASRMGLPNTEAFF
TGTGCCAGCAGAATGGGACTACCGAACACTGAAGCTTTCTTT